These 9 T cell receptor beta chains originate from one sample sequenced in a study of T-cell reconstitution after alpha-beta-depleted transplantation in children. Unique molecular identifiers were incorporated when the TCRbeta library was constructed. TCRdb re-called the PCR reads with MiXCR, one entry per CDR3 protein. The sample comprises more than 400,000 distinct CDR3 sequences, roughly 10% of which are singletons, and 14% rests with the top ten. This specimen was PBMCs, mostly from graft donor cells, taken 180 days after TCRalphabeta/CD19-depleted stem cell transplant. The receptors here all came from a female patient between 2 and 15 years old who had a stem cell transplant for aplastic anemia, so the T cells may come from the graft donor.

This chain uses TRBV10-3 with TRBJ1-2; D unresolved. Trimming removed 8 bases from V and 0 bases from J, with 16 bases in between. The germline CDR1 and CDR2 sequences are ENHRY and SYGVKD. The CDR3 has 15 residues. In DNA form, the CDR3 reads TGTGCCATCGGCCCACCACCCCACGCTAACTATGGCTACACCTTC. It translates to CAIGPPPHANYGYTF.

The chain has TRBV14 and TRBJ2-1; 16 bases match TRBD2. Germline V gene sequence: CDR1 SGHDN, CDR2 FVKESK. The CDR3 spans 18 residues. V lost 3 bases to trimming and J lost 2 bases; unmatched junction nucleotides: 4. The DNA for the CDR3 is TGTGCCAGCAGCCACGCGGGACTAGCGGGAGGGACCTACAATGAGCAGTTCTTC. Amino acids: CASSHAGLAGGTYNEQFF.

The rearrangement uses TRBV5-1 and TRBJ2-1; D ambiguous. Germline loops: CDR1 SGHRS, CDR2 YFSETQ. Trimming removed 4 bases from V and 10 bases from J, with 18 bases in between. The CDR3 covers 14 residues. CDR3: CASSPRSESSEQFF. Written as DNA, the CDR3 is TGCGCCAGCAGCCCTCGTTCGGAATCGTCCGAGCAGTTCTTC.

The table lists this clonotype with a few counts. The chain carries TRBV12-3 or TRBV12-4 and TRBJ1-1; D is undetermined. V lost 2 bases and J 0 bases, leaving 10 bases between the germline ends. The length of the CDR3 is 15 residues. CDR3 region: CASSLFGNMNTEAFF. The CDR3 DNA reads TGTGCCAGCAGTTTATTCGGCAACATGAACACTGAAGCTTTCTTT.

The rearrangement links TRBV9 to TRBJ2-3; tentatively, D is TRBD1 (5 bases). CDR1 is SGDLS, CDR2 YYNGEE, per germline. CDR3 length: 14 residues. V lost 4 bases, J lost 4 bases, and 13 bases lay in between. The DNA of the CDR3 is TGTGCCAGCAGCTCTCAGGACAACCCAGATACGCAGTATTTT. It specifies CASSSQDNPDTQYF.

This clonotype appeared a single time. The gene calls are TRBV20-1 and TRBJ2-1, with 14 bases that match TRBD2. With V trimmed by 6 bases and J by 2 bases, 6 bases remained unmatched. Germline assignment: CDR1 DFQATT and CDR2 SNEGSKA (reference sequence). The CDR3 consists of 16 residues. CDR3 residues: CSAQTSGRAAYNEQFF. CDR3 nucleotides: TGCAGTGCGCAGACTAGCGGGAGGGCCGCCTACAATGAGCAGTTCTTC.

The rearrangement uses TRBV12-3 or TRBV12-4 and TRBJ1-4, with D unclear. The CDR3 is 11 residues long. The V and J ends lost 3 bases and 4 bases respectively, with 0 bases between them. As DNA, the CDR3 is TGTGCCAGCAGTTTTAATGAAAAACTGTTTTTT. It is translated as CASSFNEKLFF.

CDR3 sequence (DNA): TGTGCCAGCAGCTGGTCGACGCGGCCCTGGGAAAAACTGTTTTTT. Amino acid sequence: CASSWSTRPWEKLFF. This chain connects TRBV3-1 to TRBJ1-4; D gene uncertain. The CDR3 extends over 15 amino acids. CDR1 LGHDT and CDR2 YNNKEL come from the germline V gene (reference sequence). Between the trimmed V and J ends, which lost 5 bases and 8 bases, there was a span of 18 bases. Full variable domain (rest looked up from reference TRBV3-1 and TRBJ1-4): DTAVSQTPKYLVTQMGNDKSIKCEQNLGHDTMYWYKQDSKKFLKIMFSYNNKELIINETVPNRFSPKSPDKAHLNLHINSLELGDSAVYFCASSWSTRPWEKLFFGSGTQLSVL.

Only a few counts were recorded for this clonotype. This chain uses TRBV29-1 with TRBJ2-1, with D maybe TRBD1 (6 bases). This CDR3 has 16 residues. In germline, CDR1 is SQVTM, CDR2 ANQGSEA. Trimming stripped 1 base from V and 3 bases from J, with 16 bases between. The CDR3 coding sequence is TGCAGCGTTGAAGTTTTTAAGGGGGTTATCTACAATGAGCAGTTCTTC. It codes for CSVEVFKGVIYNEQFF.